This T cell receptor beta chain was identified during a study of cytomegalovirus exposure and HLA in healthy donors. At the level of the study: Samples from HLA-typed donors yielded about 85 million unique TCRs in an early data release. Study outcomes and limitations: In vitro checks showed that a few CMV-associated chains really do target CMV antigens.

Concerning this clone: Antigen specificity is unknown.

With 5 bases removed from V and 2 bases from J, the gap between germline ends came to 12 bases. The length of the CDR3 is 14 residues. The V gene's germline CDR1 is MNHEY and CDR2 SVGAGI. The PCR was carried out with 60 Vbeta primers and 13 Jbeta primers. Assay used: immunoSEQ multiplex PCR; TCRdb lists only in-frame clones, some missing. The sample lists some 160,000 clones; approximately 78% were seen once. The material sequenced was PBMCs. The receptor was derived from a woman in her 40s in good health and CMV-seronegative. V usage is TRBV6-5 and J usage is TRBJ1-1; D is unclear. The CDR3 here is CASSGQLLNTEAFF. CDR3 DNA: TGTGCCAGCAGTGGGCAGCTCCTTAACACTGAAGCTTTCTTT.